Listed here are 19 T cell receptor beta chains from one sample, sequenced in a study of metastatic and nonmetastatic thyroid tumors (dated by TCRdb to about 2020). Before undergoing thyroid surgery, none of the patients had been given any kind of treatment. The library relied on PCR. Sequencing took place on an Illumina HiSeq 4000. TCRdb itself trimmed the public reads at Q25 with fastp, ran MiXCR and retained productive beta chains. The sample table holds roughly 21,000 clones, of which 28% were seen once. The top ten constitute approximately 15% of the sample. The material sequenced was tumor tissue. Receptors were obtained from a male donor with papillary thyroid cancer or a benign thyroid nodule (not recorded which). Some clones in this sample may be carry-over from other donors' samples.

This clone is labeled medium-sized. V is TRBV20-1 and J is TRBJ1-1; D remains ambiguous. Germline V gene lookup returns CDR1 DFQATT and CDR2 SNEGSKA (reference sequence). V was cut by 5 bases and J by 6 bases, with 13 bases left in between. CDR3 length: 12 residues. Written as DNA, the CDR3 is TGCAGTGCTCATCCCGACGGACCTGAAGCTTTCTTT. Amino acid sequence: CSAHPDGPEAFF.

This clone was found a few times. The chain couples TRBV12-3 or TRBV12-4 to TRBJ1-5; 8 bases are shared with TRBD1. This CDR3 spans 16 amino acids. With V trimmed by 4 bases and J by 2 bases, 7 bases remained unmatched. CDR3 nucleotide sequence: TGTGCCAGCAGTTGGGCAGGGGGCACGGGCAATCAGCCCCAGCATTTT. As protein: CASSWAGGTGNQPQHF.

The chain uses TRBV11-2 and TRBJ1-5, with 8 nucleotides matching TRBD1. The J segment lost 5 bases and the V segment lost 5 bases, leaving 14 bases of the junction unmatched. The CDR3 runs 17 residues. CDR1 SGHAT and CDR2 FQNNGV come from the germline V gene. CDR3 sequence (DNA): TGTGCCAGCAGCCCTAGTCCGGGGACAGGACTTGATCAGCCCCAGCATTTT. Encoded protein: CASSPSPGTGLDQPQHF.

The V call is TRBV15, the J call TRBJ2-2; D remains ambiguous. With 0 bases removed from V and 10 bases from J, the gap between germline ends came to 12 bases. Germline V gene lookup returns CDR1 LNHNV and CDR2 YYDKDF (reference sequence). The CDR3 is 14 amino acids. Here the CDR3 reads CATSRDREVEELFF. The DNA for the CDR3 is TGTGCCACCAGCAGAGATCGAGAGGTCGAGGAGCTGTTTTTT.

CDR3 residues: CASGTLGTVGREQFF. CDR3 in DNA: TGTGCCAGCGGTACCCTCGGGACAGTTGGTCGTGAGCAGTTCTTC. This chain connects TRBV6-1 to TRBJ2-1; 7 nucleotides line up with TRBD1. The J segment lost 9 bases and the V segment lost 8 bases, leaving 16 bases of the junction unmatched. CDR3 length equals 15 residues. CDR1 and CDR2 from the germline V gene are MNHNS and SASEGT.

V usage is TRBV2 and J usage is TRBJ1-5; the D gene is possibly TRBD1 (5 bases). Trimming took off 6 bases at V and 4 bases at J, with 13 bases between the two ends. CDR1 is SNHLY and CDR2 is FYNNEI in the germline V gene. The CDR3 totals 14 residues. CDR3 sequence reads: CASSFYGGNQPQHF. CDR3 sequence (DNA): TGTGCCAGCAGCTTTTATGGGGGTAATCAGCCCCAGCATTTT.

This clone was seen a handful of times. The CDR3 spells CASSYSSTGVLNTEAFF. For the CDR3, the DNA is TGTGCCAGCAGTTACTCTTCCACAGGGGTTTTGAACACTGAAGCTTTCTTT. The chain uses TRBV6-5 and TRBJ1-1; TRBD1 matches 7 bases. Per germline, CDR1 MNHEY and CDR2 SVGAGI. J gave up 0 bases and V 0 bases, and 7 bases lay outside the gene matches. The CDR3 covers 17 residues.

This clone was seen a few times. The gene calls are TRBV6-1 and TRBJ1-5; TRBD1 agrees at 9 bases. V was pared by 10 bases and J by 0 bases, with 13 bases of the junction left unmatched. The length of the CDR3 is 17 residues. Germline V lookup: CDR1 MNHNS, CDR2 SASEGT. CDR3 nucleotide sequence: TGTGCCAACAGACTTACAGGGGGCCGGGGTAGCAATCAGCCCCAGCATTTT. It encodes CANRLTGGRGSNQPQHF.

In its sample, this clone ranks as medium-sized. One end of the junction is discordant with germline, which a read error may explain. The rearrangement uses TRBV6-5 and TRBJ2-5; possibly TRBD1 for D (5 bases). The CDR3 totals 15 residues. Germline V gives CDR1 MNHEY, CDR2 SVGAGI. The CDR3 DNA reads as TGTGCCAGCAGTAACTCGAAGGGGATAACTGAGACCCAGTACTTC. It is translated as CASSNSKGITETQYF.

CDR3 region: CASSPIPSQGVYQPQHF. The CDR3 DNA is TGTGCCAGCAGTCCCATCCCATCGCAGGGAGTCTATCAGCCCCAGCATTTT. The chain has TRBV6-1 and TRBJ1-5; perhaps TRBD1 as D (5 bases). The CDR3 has 17 amino acids. Deletions cut 5 bases from V and 5 bases from J, with 22 bases between. Germline V gene lookup returns CDR1 MNHNS and CDR2 SASEGT.

The V gene is TRBV5-1, the J gene TRBJ1-5; D is unclear. The CDR3 contains 14 residues. The germline gives CDR1 SGHRS, CDR2 YFSETQ. V was trimmed by 3 bases and J by 7 bases, leaving 14 bases between them. The CDR3 loop reads CASSWSGLDQPQHF. The DNA of the CDR3 is TGCGCCAGCAGCTGGAGTGGTTTGGACCAGCCCCAGCATTTT.

On this clone itself: One junction end does not reproduce the germline sequence, and a read error may be involved. The CDR3 sequence is CASSLAWTGPYEQYF. CDR3 bases: TGTGCCAGCAGCTTGGCCTGGACAGGGCCTTACGAGCAGTACTTC. The rearrangement joins TRBV5-1 to TRBJ2-7, with 8 positions matching TRBD1. In germline, CDR1 is SGHRS, CDR2 YFSETQ. This CDR3 region has 15 residues.

In its sample, this clone was seen many times. The chain uses TRBV5-4 and TRBJ1-1; the match to TRBD1 covers 7 bases. Germline lookup yields CDR1 SGHNT and CDR2 YYREEE (reference sequence). CDR3 length: 13 amino acids. The junction had 6 bases not matched to a gene; V was cut back by 6 bases and J by 4 bases. CDR3 sequence: CASTFSGGTEAFF. CDR3 bases: TGTGCCAGCACCTTCTCAGGGGGCACTGAAGCTTTCTTT.

This clone has more than one count but fewer than ten. The V call is TRBV2, the J call TRBJ2-2, with 8 bases matching TRBD1. Germline V gene sequence: CDR1 SNHLY, CDR2 FYNNEI. The CDR3 covers 14 residues. The V segment lost 4 bases and the J segment 4 bases; nucleotides outside the gene matches: 2. Here the CDR3 reads CASSADRATGELFF. In DNA form, the CDR3 reads TGTGCCAGCAGTGCGGACAGGGCCACCGGGGAGCTGTTTTTT.

CDR3 amino acids: CASSGGLAGGYEQFF. In nucleotides, the CDR3 is TGTGCCAGCAGTGGGGGACTAGCGGGTGGCTATGAGCAGTTCTTC. The rearrangement links TRBV28 to TRBJ2-1, with 12 bases identical to TRBD2. CDR1 and CDR2 (germline): MDHEN, SYDVKM. Trimming cost V 5 bases and J 8 bases; bases outside gene matches: 7. CDR3 length equals 15 residues.

This chain uses TRBV4-2 with TRBJ2-4; TRBD1 agrees at 8 bases. V was clipped by 0 bases and J by 1 base; unmatched bases: 2. CDR1 is LGHNA and CDR2 is YNFKEQ in the germline V gene. This CDR3 has 16 amino acids. The CDR3 sequence is CASSQERQGAKNIQYF. CDR3 nucleotide sequence: TGTGCCAGCAGCCAAGAGAGACAGGGGGCCAAAAACATTCAGTACTTC.

This clone showed up many times. DNA for the CDR3: TGTGCCAGCAGCCAATTCGTCATCAATGAGCAGTTCTTC. It yields the protein CASSQFVINEQFF. The chain is built from TRBV3-1 and TRBJ2-1; D not resolved. Germline V gene data show CDR1 as LGHDT and CDR2 as YNNKEL (reference sequence). The V and J ends lost 2 bases and 6 bases respectively, with 8 bases between them. This CDR3 region has 13 residues.

In this sample, this clone turned up many times. V gene TRBV11-2 combines with J gene TRBJ2-7, with D hard to call. The V gene lost 5 bases and the J gene lost 5 bases, with 10 bases spanning the gap. From germline, CDR1 is SGHAT and CDR2 FQNNGV. This CDR3 region has 12 residues. The CDR3 here is CASSRYSDEQYF. CDR3 DNA sequence: TGTGCCAGCAGCCGATACAGTGACGAGCAGTACTTC.

The sample holds a few counts of this clone. The chain employs TRBV6-1 and TRBJ2-1, with D possibly matching TRBD2 (5 bases). The CDR3 is made up of 16 amino acids. V shed 2 bases and J shed 7 bases, with 18 bases lying between them. CDR1 and CDR2 from the germline V gene are MNHNS and SASEGT. The CDR3 nucleotides are TGTGCCAGCAGTGAACGGATTGAGAGGGTTTTGAATGAGCAGTTCTTC. Translated, it gives CASSERIERVLNEQFF.